This T cell receptor beta chain is drawn from a study of cytomegalovirus exposure and HLA in healthy donors. Study findings and constraints: By HLA locus, TCR association rates varied in a later analysis, with DRB1 showing the most and HLA-C the fewest. Productive rates of about 87% or about 30% were seen for most TCR beta V segments in an earlier analysis.

As regards this clone: Its antigen is unidentified.

Deletions cut 4 bases from V and 0 bases from J, with 18 bases between. The CDR3 runs 17 residues. Germline assignment: CDR1 SEHNR and CDR2 FQNEAQ (reference sequence). This cohort consisted of healthy bone marrow donors. The PCR employed 60 Vbeta primers together with 13 Jbeta primers. Clones were read by immunoSEQ multiplex PCR, and TCRdb kept only the in-frame ones, dropping some. The sample shows 150,000 to 200,000 clones, 80% to 85% of them seen only once. This receptor was identified in a middle-aged woman in good health and CMV-seronegative. V and J are TRBV7-9 and TRBJ1-1; no reliable D call. The sample consisted of PBMCs. As DNA, the CDR3 is TGTGCCAGCAGCTCGCCCAAGGAGAACTTAATGAACACTGAAGCTTTCTTT. Protein: CASSSPKENLMNTEAFF.